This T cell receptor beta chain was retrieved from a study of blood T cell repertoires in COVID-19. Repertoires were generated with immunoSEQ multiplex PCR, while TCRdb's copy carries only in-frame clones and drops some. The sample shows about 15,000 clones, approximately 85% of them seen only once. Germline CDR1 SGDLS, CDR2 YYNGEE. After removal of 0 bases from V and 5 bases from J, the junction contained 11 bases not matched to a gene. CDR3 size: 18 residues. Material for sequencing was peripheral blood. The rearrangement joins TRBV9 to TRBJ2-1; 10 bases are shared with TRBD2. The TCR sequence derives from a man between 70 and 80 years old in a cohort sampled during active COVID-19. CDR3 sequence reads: CASSVAVGLAGVNNEQFF. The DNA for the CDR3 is TGTGCCAGCAGCGTAGCGGTCGGGCTAGCGGGAGTGAACAATGAGCAGTTCTTC.